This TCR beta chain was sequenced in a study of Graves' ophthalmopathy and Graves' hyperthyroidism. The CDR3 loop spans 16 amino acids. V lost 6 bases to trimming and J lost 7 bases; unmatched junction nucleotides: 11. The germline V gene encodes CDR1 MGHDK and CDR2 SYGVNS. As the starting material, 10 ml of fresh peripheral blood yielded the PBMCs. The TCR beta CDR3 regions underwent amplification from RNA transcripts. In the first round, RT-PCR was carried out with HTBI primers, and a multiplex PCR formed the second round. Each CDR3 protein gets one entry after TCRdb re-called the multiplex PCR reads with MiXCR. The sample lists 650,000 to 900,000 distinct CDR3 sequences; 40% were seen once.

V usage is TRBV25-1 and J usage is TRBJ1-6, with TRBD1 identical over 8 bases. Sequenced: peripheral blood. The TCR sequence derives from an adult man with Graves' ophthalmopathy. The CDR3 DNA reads TGTGCCAGCAGGGGAGATGCAGGGGGCGAAAATTCACCCCTCCACTTT. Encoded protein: CASRGDAGGENSPLHF.